This T cell receptor beta chain originates from a study of identical twins. Findings of the study overall: Whereas memory repertoires showed no such difference, abundant cord blood beta clonotypes carried fewer insertions.

There are a few counts of this clonotype. Its antigen is still unknown. Template switching supplied a universal primer site; unique molecular identifiers were carried on the cDNA. TCRdb used MiXCR to reprocess the 5' RACE reads, holding one entry per CDR3 protein. The table lists 200,000 to 250,000 distinct CDR3 sequences, about 7.5% of them singletons. These data were likewise used in another study, on yellow fever vaccine responses in identical twins.

The receptor was isolated from a woman between 18 and 29 years old in good health. Specimen: CD8+ T cells sorted from blood.

CDR3 sequence: CASSLGGGVETQYF. CDR3 DNA: TGTGCCAGCAGCTTAGGCGGGGGTGTGGAGACCCAGTACTTC. This chain joins TRBV7-9 and TRBJ2-5, with TRBD2 identical over 7 bases. J gave up 5 bases and V 1 base, and 4 bases lay outside the gene matches. CDR1 is SEHNR and CDR2 is FQNEAQ in the germline V gene (reference sequence). This CDR3 contains 14 residues.